A few counts support the clone carrying this T cell receptor (beta chain). Its matching antigen is unknown. A multiplex PCR was run with 60 Vbeta primers and 13 Jbeta primers. Profiling relied on immunoSEQ multiplex PCR, and the TCRdb table lists in-frame clones only, not all of them. The sample shows around 130,000 clones, around 80% of them seen only once. This specimen belongs to a study of cytomegalovirus exposure and HLA in healthy donors. Study-level findings and limits: In a later analysis, DRB1 alleles had the most associated TCRs; HLA-C alleles the fewest.

The V segment lost 0 bases and the J segment 5 bases; nucleotides outside the gene matches: 6. This CDR3 comprises 15 residues. Germline CDR1 reads LGHNA; CDR2 reads YNFKEQ. V usage is TRBV4-2 and J usage is TRBJ1-2; 7 positions agree with TRBD1. Sequencing was performed on PBMCs. The TCR was taken from a boy between 2 and 15 years old in good health and CMV-seronegative. CDR3 region: CASSQEKGGAYGYTF. The CDR3 coding sequence is TGTGCCAGCAGCCAAGAAAAAGGGGGCGCGTATGGCTACACCTTC.